The rows below give T cell receptor beta chains drawn from one sample of a study of identical twins. TCRdb re-called the 5' RACE reads with MiXCR, one entry per CDR3 protein. This repertoire shows roughly 690,000 distinct CDR3 sequences, 21% found once; its top ten account for 4% to 5.5%. These data were also reused for a study on T cells expressing NK-cell markers.

The sequenced sample was PBMCs. The receptors here all came from a woman aged 18-30 years in good health. Each CDR3 is given with its conserved first and last residue. Each record gives: J gene, D gene, clone size, V gene, CDR3 DNA, CDR3 protein. A D gene is named only where the DNA matches it firmly. Only part of the rows carry a size: once, few, many, or a class if the clone is expanded.

>TRBJ2-3|TRBD2|few|TRBV7-3
TGTGCCAGCAGCAAGATCGCGGGGGGCAGCACAGATACGCAGTATTTT
CASSKIAGGSTDTQYF
>TRBJ2-1|TRBD1|NA|TRBV20-1
TGCAGTGCCCCGGGTCCTGGGACAGTCTCCAATGAGCAGTTCTTC
CSAPGPGTVSNEQFF
>TRBJ2-4|NA|few|TRBV5-6
TGTGCCAGCAGTTCTACCCTTGACCCGAACGGAAACATTCAGTACTTC
CASSSTLDPNGNIQYF
>TRBJ2-1|TRBD2|many|TRBV27
TGTGCCAGCAGTTCGGCAGGAAGCGGGAGAAACGATGAGCAGTTCTTC
CASSSAGSGRNDEQFF
>TRBJ1-2|TRBD1|NA|TRBV6-5
TGTGCCAGCAGTTTCGGCAGGGGGAGGAGCTATGGCTACACCTTC
CASSFGRGRSYGYTF
>TRBJ2-1|TRBD1|few|TRBV15
TGTGCCACCAGCGGATACGACAGGGGAATTTGGGAGCAGTTCTTC
CATSGYDRGIWEQFF
>TRBJ2-6|NA|many|TRBV3-1
TGTGCCAGCAGCCAATCTGGGGCCAACGTCCTGACTTTC
CASSQSGANVLTF
>TRBJ2-7|TRBD2|NA|TRBV10-3
TGTGCCATCAGTGAGGCGGGAGGCGCCGAGCAGTACTTC
CAISEAGGAEQYF
>TRBJ2-7|NA|NA|TRBV5-6
TGTGCCAGCAGCGGGTCAGGGCTCTCCGAGCAGTACTTC
CASSGSGLSEQYF
>TRBJ2-7|TRBD2|few|TRBV19
TGTGCCAGTAGCTACGGTCTAGCGGGAGTTTACGAGCAGTACTTC
CASSYGLAGVYEQYF
>TRBJ2-7|NA|few|TRBV7-6
TGTGCCAGCAGCCAAAGGGGAAACTACGAGCAGTACTTC
CASSQRGNYEQYF
>TRBJ2-7|NA|few|TRBV7-2
TGTGCCAGCAGCTTAGGAGGACTTCTTAGCTCCTACGAGCAGTACTTC
CASSLGGLLSSYEQYF
>TRBJ2-5|NA|NA|TRBV5-1
TGCGCCAGCAGCTTCGTAGCAGGGGGGCGGACCCAGTACTTC
CASSFVAGGRTQYF